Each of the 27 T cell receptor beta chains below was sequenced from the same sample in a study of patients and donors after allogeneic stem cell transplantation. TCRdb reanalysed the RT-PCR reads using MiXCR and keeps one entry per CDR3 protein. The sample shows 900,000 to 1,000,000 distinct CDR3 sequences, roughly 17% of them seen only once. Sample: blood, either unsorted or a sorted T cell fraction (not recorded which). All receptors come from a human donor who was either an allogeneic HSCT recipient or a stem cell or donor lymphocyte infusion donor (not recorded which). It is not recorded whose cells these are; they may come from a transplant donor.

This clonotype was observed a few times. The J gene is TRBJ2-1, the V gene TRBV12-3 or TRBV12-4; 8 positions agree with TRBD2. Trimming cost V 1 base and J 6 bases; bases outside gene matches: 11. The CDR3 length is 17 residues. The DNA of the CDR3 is TGTGCCAGCAGTTTAGACTCTTGGGGACTAGTTCGCAATGAGCAGTTCTTC. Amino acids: CASSLDSWGLVRNEQFF.

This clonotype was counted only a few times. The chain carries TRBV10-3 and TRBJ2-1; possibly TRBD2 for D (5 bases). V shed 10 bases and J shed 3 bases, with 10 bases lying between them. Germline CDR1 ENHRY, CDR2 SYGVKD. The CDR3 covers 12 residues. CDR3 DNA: TGTGCCACCGCCGGGGACTACAATGAGCAGTTCTTC. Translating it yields CATAGDYNEQFF.

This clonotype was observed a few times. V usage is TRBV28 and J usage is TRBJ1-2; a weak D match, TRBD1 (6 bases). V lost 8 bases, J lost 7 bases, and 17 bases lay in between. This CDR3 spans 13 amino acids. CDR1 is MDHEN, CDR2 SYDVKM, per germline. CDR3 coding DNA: TGTGCCAGCCTAACGGGGCTAGGGGGTGGCTACACCTTC. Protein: CASLTGLGGGYTF.

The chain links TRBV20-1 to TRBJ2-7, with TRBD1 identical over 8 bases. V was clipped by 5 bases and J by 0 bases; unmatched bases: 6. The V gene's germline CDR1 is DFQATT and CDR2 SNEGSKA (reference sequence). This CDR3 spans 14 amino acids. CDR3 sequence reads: CSAQGAKSSYEQYF. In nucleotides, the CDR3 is TGCAGTGCTCAGGGGGCCAAGAGCTCCTACGAGCAGTACTTC.

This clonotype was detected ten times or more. The CDR3 loop reads CATSRDRVDGYTF. In DNA, the CDR3 is TGTGCCACCAGCAGAGACAGGGTCGATGGCTACACCTTC. The rearrangement joins TRBV15 to TRBJ1-2; TRBD1 might be the D (5 bases). V was clipped by 0 bases and J by 6 bases, with 8 bases between them. Germline V gene lookup returns CDR1 LNHNV and CDR2 YYDKDF (reference sequence). The CDR3 length is 13 residues.

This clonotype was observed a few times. The CDR3 region has the DNA TGTGCCAGCAGCGAGTGGGCTGTTGGACTTAGGGCCAAAAACATTCAGTACTTC. Encoded protein: CASSEWAVGLRAKNIQYF. The genes are TRBV11-2 and TRBJ2-4; a weak D match, TRBD2 (5 bases). The CDR3 is 18 amino acids. V lost 5 bases and J 1 base, leaving 21 bases between the germline ends. CDR1 and CDR2 (germline): SGHAT, FQNNGV.

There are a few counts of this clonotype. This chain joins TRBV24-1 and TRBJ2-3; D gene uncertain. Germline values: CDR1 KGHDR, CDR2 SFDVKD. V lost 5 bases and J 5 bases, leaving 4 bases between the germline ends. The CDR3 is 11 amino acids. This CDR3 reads CATSVKDTQYF. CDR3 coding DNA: TGTGCCACCAGTGTCAAAGATACGCAGTATTTT.

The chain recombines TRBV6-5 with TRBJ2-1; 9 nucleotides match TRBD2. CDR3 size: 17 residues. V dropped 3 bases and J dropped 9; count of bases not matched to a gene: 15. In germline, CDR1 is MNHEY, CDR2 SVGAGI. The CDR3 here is CASSYAGTSKPQGEQFF. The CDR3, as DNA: TGTGCCAGCAGTTATGCCGGGACTAGCAAACCCCAGGGTGAGCAGTTCTTC.

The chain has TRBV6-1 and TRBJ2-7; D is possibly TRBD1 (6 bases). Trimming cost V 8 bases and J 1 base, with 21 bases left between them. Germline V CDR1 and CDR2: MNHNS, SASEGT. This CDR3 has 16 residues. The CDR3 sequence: CASGASGSRGSYEQYF. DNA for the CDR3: TGTGCCAGCGGGGCCAGTGGGTCGAGGGGGTCCTACGAGCAGTACTTC.

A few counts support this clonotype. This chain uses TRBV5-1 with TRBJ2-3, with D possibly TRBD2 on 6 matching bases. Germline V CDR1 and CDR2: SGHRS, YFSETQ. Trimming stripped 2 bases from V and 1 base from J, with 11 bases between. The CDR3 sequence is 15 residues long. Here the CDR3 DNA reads TGCGCCAGCAGCTTTGCCGGGAGTGGCACAGATACGCAGTATTTT. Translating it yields CASSFAGSGTDTQYF.

In DNA, the CDR3 is TGCAGCGTTGAAAGTGGGGGACAGGGGATATATGGGGCCAACGTCCTGACTTTC. Amino acid sequence: CSVESGGQGIYGANVLTF. The gene calls are TRBV29-1 and TRBJ2-6; 10 nucleotides match TRBD1. The V and J ends lost 2 bases and 3 bases, in that order; junction bases with no gene match: 10. The CDR3 length is 18 residues. Per the germline V gene, CDR1 is SQVTM and CDR2 is ANQGSEA.

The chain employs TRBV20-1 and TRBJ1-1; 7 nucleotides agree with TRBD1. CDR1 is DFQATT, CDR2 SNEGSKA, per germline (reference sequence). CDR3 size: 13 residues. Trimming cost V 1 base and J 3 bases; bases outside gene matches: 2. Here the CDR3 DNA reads TGCAGTGCTAGAGTCACAGGGGACACTGAAGCTTTCTTT. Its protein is CSARVTGDTEAFF.

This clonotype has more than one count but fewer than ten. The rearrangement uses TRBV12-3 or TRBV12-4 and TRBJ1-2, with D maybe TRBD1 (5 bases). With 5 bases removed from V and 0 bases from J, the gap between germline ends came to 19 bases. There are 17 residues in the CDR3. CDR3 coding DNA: TGTGCCAGCAGTCCGGGGAAAAGGACACGAGCTAACTATGGCTACACCTTC. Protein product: CASSPGKRTRANYGYTF.

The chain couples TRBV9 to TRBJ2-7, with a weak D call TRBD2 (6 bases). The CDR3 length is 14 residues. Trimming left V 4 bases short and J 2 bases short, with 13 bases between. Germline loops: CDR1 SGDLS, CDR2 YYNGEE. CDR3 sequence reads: CASSPGDAAYEQYF. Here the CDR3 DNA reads TGTGCCAGCAGCCCGGGGGACGCAGCCTACGAGCAGTACTTC.

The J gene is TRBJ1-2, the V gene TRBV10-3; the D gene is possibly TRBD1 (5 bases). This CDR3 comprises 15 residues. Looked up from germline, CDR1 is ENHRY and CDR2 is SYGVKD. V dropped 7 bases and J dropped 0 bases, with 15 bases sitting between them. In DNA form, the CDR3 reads TGTGCCATCAAAGGAAGCGGGGGACCTAACTATGGCTACACCTTC. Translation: CAIKGSGGPNYGYTF.

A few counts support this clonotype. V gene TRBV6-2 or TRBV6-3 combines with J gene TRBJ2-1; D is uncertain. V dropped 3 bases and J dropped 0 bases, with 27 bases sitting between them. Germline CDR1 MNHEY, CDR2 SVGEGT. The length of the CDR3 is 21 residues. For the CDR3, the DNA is TGTGCCAGCAGTTATCTCACCACCCCCAAACCAGGTTCCACCTCCTACAATGAGCAGTTCTTC. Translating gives CASSYLTTPKPGSTSYNEQFF.

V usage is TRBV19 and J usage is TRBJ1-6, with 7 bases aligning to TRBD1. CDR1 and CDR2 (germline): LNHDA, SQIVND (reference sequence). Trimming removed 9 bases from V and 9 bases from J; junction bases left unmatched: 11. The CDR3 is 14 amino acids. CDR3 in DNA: TGTGCCAGCGAAGGGGGCGCGGGCCTTTCACCCCTCCACTTT. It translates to CASEGGAGLSPLHF.

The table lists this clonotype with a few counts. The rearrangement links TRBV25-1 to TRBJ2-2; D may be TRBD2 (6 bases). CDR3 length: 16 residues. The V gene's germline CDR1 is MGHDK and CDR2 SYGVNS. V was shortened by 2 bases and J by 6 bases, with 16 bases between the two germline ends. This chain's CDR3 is CASSEPGTSQPGELFF. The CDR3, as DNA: TGTGCCAGCAGTGAACCGGGGACTTCCCAACCCGGGGAGCTGTTTTTT. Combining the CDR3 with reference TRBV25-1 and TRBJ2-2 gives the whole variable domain EADIYQTPRYLVIGTGKKITLECSQTMGHDKMYWYQQDPGMELHLIHYSYGVNSTEKGDLSSESTVSRIRTEHFPLTLESARPSHTSQYLCASSEPGTSQPGELFFGEGSRLTVL.

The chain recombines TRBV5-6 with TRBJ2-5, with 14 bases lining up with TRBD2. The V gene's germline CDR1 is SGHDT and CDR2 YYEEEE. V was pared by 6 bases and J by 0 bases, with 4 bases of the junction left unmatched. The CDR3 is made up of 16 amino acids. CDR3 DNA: TGTGCCAGCATTCCGGGACTAGCGGGGGACCAAGAGACCCAGTACTTC. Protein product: CASIPGLAGDQETQYF.

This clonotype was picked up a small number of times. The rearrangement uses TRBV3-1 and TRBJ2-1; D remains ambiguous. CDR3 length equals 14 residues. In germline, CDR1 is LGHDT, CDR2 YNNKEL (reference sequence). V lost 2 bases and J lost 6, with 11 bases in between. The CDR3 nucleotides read TGTGCCAGCAGCCAAAGGAGTCCCGCCAATGAGCAGTTCTTC. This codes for CASSQRSPANEQFF.

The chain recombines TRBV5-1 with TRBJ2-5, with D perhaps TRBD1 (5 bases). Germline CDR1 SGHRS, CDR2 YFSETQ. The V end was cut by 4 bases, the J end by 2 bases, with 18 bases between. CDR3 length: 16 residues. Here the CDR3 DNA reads TGCGCCAGCAGCCGTACAGGAAAACTCGGTCAAGAGACCCAGTACTTC. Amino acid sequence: CASSRTGKLGQETQYF.

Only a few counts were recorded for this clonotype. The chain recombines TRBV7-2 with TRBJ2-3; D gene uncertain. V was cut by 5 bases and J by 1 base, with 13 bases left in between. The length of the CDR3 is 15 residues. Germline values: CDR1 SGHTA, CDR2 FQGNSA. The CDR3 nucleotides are TGTGCCAGCAGCCAAAGGGTTTCTGGCACAGATACGCAGTATTTT. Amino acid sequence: CASSQRVSGTDTQYF.

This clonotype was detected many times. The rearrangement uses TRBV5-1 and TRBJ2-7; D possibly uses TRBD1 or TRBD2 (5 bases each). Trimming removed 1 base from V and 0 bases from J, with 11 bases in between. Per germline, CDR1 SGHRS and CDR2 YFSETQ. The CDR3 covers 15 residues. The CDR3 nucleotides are TGCGCCAGCAGCTTGCCCGGGACCTTCTCCTACGAGCAGTACTTC. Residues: CASSLPGTFSYEQYF.

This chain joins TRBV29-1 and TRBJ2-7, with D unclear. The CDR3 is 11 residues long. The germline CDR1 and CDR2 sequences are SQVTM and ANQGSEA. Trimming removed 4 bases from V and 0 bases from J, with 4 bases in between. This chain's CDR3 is CSVGISYEQYF. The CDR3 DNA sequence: TGCAGCGTTGGTATCTCCTACGAGCAGTACTTC.

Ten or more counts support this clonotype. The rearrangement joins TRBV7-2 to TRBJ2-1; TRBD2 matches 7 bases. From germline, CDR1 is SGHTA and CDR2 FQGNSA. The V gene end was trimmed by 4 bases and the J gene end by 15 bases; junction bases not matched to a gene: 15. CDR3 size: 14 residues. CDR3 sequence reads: CASSSTFRGRGLFF. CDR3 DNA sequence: TGTGCCAGCAGCTCGACCTTTCGCGGGAGAGGGCTGTTCTTC.

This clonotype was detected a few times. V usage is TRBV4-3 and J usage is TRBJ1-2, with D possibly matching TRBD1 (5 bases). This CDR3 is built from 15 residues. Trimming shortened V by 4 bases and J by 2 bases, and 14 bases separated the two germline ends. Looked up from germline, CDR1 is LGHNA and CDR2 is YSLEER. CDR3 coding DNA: TGCGCCAGCAGCCTCGGGGGGTCAGGGAACTATGGCTACACCTTC. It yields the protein CASSLGGSGNYGYTF.

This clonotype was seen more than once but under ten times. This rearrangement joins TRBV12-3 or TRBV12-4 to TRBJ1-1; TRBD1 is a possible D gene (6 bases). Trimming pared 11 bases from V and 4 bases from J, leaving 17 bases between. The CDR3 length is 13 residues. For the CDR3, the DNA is TGTGCCTCCTCCGGTCGGGGGCGCACTGAAGCTTTCTTT. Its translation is CASSGRGRTEAFF.